This section outlines one TCR beta chain sequence together with its context. Its matching antigen is unknown. TCRdb's copy holds only in-frame clones and misses some; the assay was immunoSEQ multiplex PCR. The sample yields approximately 63,000 clones, about 94% seen once. This sample is part of a study of graft-versus-host responses after intestinal transplantation. Overall study context: Transplant recipients had multivisceral, liver-intestinal, or isolated intestinal grafts. Every transplant recipient was induced with anti-thymocyte globulin, then maintained on tacrolimus and steroids for two to four years. Study-wide results and caveats: Recipient marrow contained GvH clones, some of which appeared first in ileum or blood.

This CDR3 contains 13 residues. Trimming shortened V by 2 bases and J by 9 bases, and 13 bases separated the two germline ends. Germline CDR1 is MNHEY and CDR2 is SMNVEV (reference sequence). The chain joins TRBV27 to TRBJ2-5; TRBD2 might be the D (7 bases). Sequences were derived from unstimulated CD4+ T cells sorted from spleen or lymph node cells, sampled before transplant. The TCR was taken from a human donor who was the organ donor for an intestinal transplant. The CDR3, as DNA: TGTGCCAGCAGTTTACGGCGGGGGCAGGCCCAGTACTTC. Its protein product is CASSLRRGQAQYF.